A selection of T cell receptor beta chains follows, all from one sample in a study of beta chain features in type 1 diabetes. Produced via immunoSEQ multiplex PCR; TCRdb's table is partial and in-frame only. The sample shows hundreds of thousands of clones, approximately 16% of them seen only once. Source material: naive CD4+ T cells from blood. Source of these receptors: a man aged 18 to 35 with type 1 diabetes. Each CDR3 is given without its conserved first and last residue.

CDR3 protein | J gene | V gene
ASSPGLRQGRETQY | TRBJ2-5 | TRBV5-1
ARRWDRINEQF | TRBJ2-1 | TRBV5-3
SVDLRYRTDTQY | TRBJ2-3 | TRBV29-1
ASSQDLAERETQY | TRBJ2-5 | TRBV14
ASSQVLAGSAGANVLT | TRBJ2-6 | TRBV4-1
ASSFPRVLSAEAF | TRBJ1-1 | TRBV7-9
SARNGLKANEQF | TRBJ2-1 | TRBV29-1
ASALRGGPETQY | TRBJ2-5 | TRBV6-1
ASSLDRDTEAF | TRBJ1-1 | TRBV5-4
ASRFYRGPDEQY | TRBJ2-3 | TRBV5-6
ASSPGQGKETQY | TRBJ2-5 | TRBV7-2
ASSAGSLGSEDTQY | TRBJ2-3 | TRBV19
ASSPNSFYGYT | TRBJ1-2 | TRBV18
ASSPVASSYNEQF | TRBJ2-1 | TRBV18
ASCSSGGQETQY | TRBJ2-5 | TRBV6-5
ASSLDQGGIQY | TRBJ2-4 | TRBV7-2
ASSPDSQNTEAF | TRBJ1-1 | TRBV18
ASSLTGGDVTQY | TRBJ2-5 | TRBV27
ASSYSGTLKGY | TRBJ2-7 | TRBV6-6
SAAVSLGSEQY | TRBJ2-7 | TRBV29-1
ASSFPPTGLEGYT | TRBJ1-2 | TRBV28
ATSRDHSTDTQY | TRBJ2-3 | TRBV15
ASSLAGGRVDTQY | TRBJ2-3 | TRBV7-9
ACRPKRQGWTEAF | TRBJ1-1 | TRBV6-6
ASNSGQGFSYEQY | TRBJ2-7 | TRBV6-5
ASSLSPTYEQY | TRBJ2-7 | TRBV28
ASSLDYGTSQETQY | TRBJ2-5 | TRBV11-3
ASSYSLPRGEQY | TRBJ2-7 | TRBV6-6
ASSLLTGNYEQY | TRBJ2-7 | TRBV27